Below, 25 T cell receptor beta chains from the same sample are listed, as sequenced in a study of cytomegalovirus exposure and HLA in healthy donors. The PCR had 60 Vbeta and 13 Jbeta primers. TCRdb's copy holds only in-frame clones and misses some; the assay was immunoSEQ multiplex PCR. Here the sample spans roughly 190,000 clones, around nine tenths being singletons. Material for sequencing was PBMCs. Source of these receptors: a woman under 30 in good health and CMV-seronegative.

The chain joins TRBV9 to TRBJ1-2, with 8 bases identical to TRBD1. Germline V gene data show CDR1 as SGDLS and CDR2 as YYNGEE. This CDR3 is 15 amino acids long. J was trimmed by 10 bases and V by 3 bases; bases with no gene match: 14. CDR3 protein: CASSGDRGNLLLYTF. CDR3 in DNA: TGTGCCAGCAGCGGCGACAGGGGTAATCTCCTCCTCTACACCTTC.

This chain uses TRBV30 with TRBJ1-6; D call uncertain. From germline, CDR1 is GTSNPN and CDR2 SVGIG (reference sequence). The CDR3 covers 16 residues. The V and J ends lost 3 bases and 2 bases respectively, with 14 bases between them. The CDR3 sequence: CAWRSGAPAYNSPLHF. The CDR3 nucleotides read TGTGCCTGGAGATCCGGAGCACCGGCCTATAATTCACCCCTCCACTTT.

The gene calls are TRBV2 and TRBJ1-3; D might be TRBD1 (6 bases). This CDR3 comprises 12 residues. Germline V lookup: CDR1 SNHLY, CDR2 FYNNEI. Trimming took 10 bases from V and 4 from J, leaving 11 bases between them. CDR3 residues: CAITDRGNTIYF. The CDR3 nucleotides are TGTGCCATTACCGACAGGGGAAACACCATATATTTT.

This rearrangement joins TRBV11-2 to TRBJ2-7; TRBD2 matches 8 bases. The junction had 10 bases not matched to a gene; V was cut back by 6 bases and J by 3 bases. In germline, CDR1 is SGHAT, CDR2 FQNNGV. This CDR3 has 15 residues. Here the CDR3 reads CASRLTVTSGYEQYF. CDR3 nucleotides: TGTGCCAGCAGGCTTACAGTAACTAGCGGCTACGAGCAGTACTTC. Supplemented by reference TRBV11-2 and TRBJ2-7, the full variable domain reads EAGVAQSPRYKIIEKRQSVAFWCNPISGHATLYWYQQILGQGPKLLIQFQNNGVVDDSQLPKDRFSAERLKGVDSTLKIQPAKLEDSAVYLCASRLTVTSGYEQYFGPGTRLTVT.

This clone was recorded a few times. The genes are TRBV29-1 and TRBJ1-1; possibly TRBD1 for D (5 bases). V was pared by 2 bases and J by 8 bases, with 9 bases between. There are 11 residues in the CDR3. Germline V gives CDR1 SQVTM, CDR2 ANQGSEA. The CDR3 reads CSVERGKEAFF. DNA for the CDR3: TGCAGCGTTGAACGGGGGAAGGAAGCTTTCTTT.

In DNA form, the CDR3 reads TGTGCCAGCAGCTCCTCGCCCATGGGGGGCACTGAAGCTTTCTTT. It specifies CASSSSPMGGTEAFF. V and J are TRBV7-9 and TRBJ1-1, with TRBD1 as a possible D gene (5 bases). Germline-derived CDR1 and CDR2 are SEHNR and FQNEAQ (reference sequence). The CDR3 contains 15 residues. V lost 4 bases and J 4 bases, leaving 16 bases between the germline ends.

The gene calls are TRBV5-5 and TRBJ1-1; D call uncertain. Germline values: CDR1 SGHKS, CDR2 YYEKEE (reference sequence). This CDR3 has 15 residues. V was clipped by 0 bases and J by 5 bases, with 14 bases between them. The CDR3 reads CASSLAASSGTEAFF. For the CDR3, the DNA is TGTGCCAGCAGCTTGGCCGCGTCTAGCGGGACTGAAGCTTTCTTT.

The V gene is TRBV9, the J gene TRBJ1-2; TRBD1 might be the D (5 bases). The CDR3 sequence is 15 residues long. CDR1 and CDR2 from the germline V gene are SGDLS and YYNGEE. V was shortened by 0 bases and J by 4 bases, with 13 bases between the two germline ends. CDR3 coding DNA: TGTGCCAGCAGCGTAGATCCAGGGCAGGTCTATGGCTACACCTTC. Its translation: CASSVDPGQVYGYTF.

This clone occurred a few times. This chain connects TRBV2 to TRBJ1-1; D unclear. The germline gives CDR1 SNHLY, CDR2 FYNNEI. This CDR3 contains 13 residues. Trimming left V 0 bases short and J 11 bases short, with 13 bases between. In DNA form, the CDR3 reads TGTGCCAGCAGTGAAGCGCGGGGAGCCACGGCTTTCTTT. This encodes CASSEARGATAFF.

V and J are TRBV28 and TRBJ2-7, with TRBD1 matching over 9 bases. The germline V gene has CDR1 MDHEN and CDR2 SYDVKM. There are 13 residues in the CDR3. V lost 6 bases, J lost 4 bases, and 4 bases stayed unmatched. The chain's CDR3 is CASRSGTGYEQYF. CDR3 coding DNA: TGTGCCAGCAGGTCCGGGACAGGGTACGAGCAGTACTTC.

The chain couples TRBV27 to TRBJ2-3; 11 bases are a match to TRBD2. The V gene end was trimmed by 3 bases and the J gene end by 4 bases; junction bases not matched to a gene: 6. This CDR3 region has 16 residues. Germline V gene lookup returns CDR1 MNHEY and CDR2 SMNVEV (reference sequence). CDR3 protein: CASSFYSGREADTQYF. Written as DNA, the CDR3 is TGTGCCAGCAGTTTTTATAGCGGGAGGGAGGCAGATACGCAGTATTTT.

This clone was observed a handful of times. The J gene is TRBJ1-2, the V gene TRBV5-1; D not certain. This CDR3 spans 12 amino acids. Germline V gene data show CDR1 as SGHRS and CDR2 as YFSETQ. V gave up 3 bases and J gave up 2 bases, with 5 bases separating them. The CDR3 sequence: CASSSSNYGYTF. In DNA, the CDR3 is TGCGCCAGCAGCTCCTCCAACTATGGCTACACCTTC.

V is TRBV10-3 and J is TRBJ2-3, with 8 bases identical to TRBD2. With V trimmed by 7 bases and J by 2 bases, 11 bases remained unmatched. CDR1 and CDR2 from the germline V gene are ENHRY and SYGVKD. This CDR3 is built from 16 residues. This CDR3 is CAIKGPREGPTDTQYF. CDR3 coding DNA: TGTGCCATCAAAGGCCCCCGGGAGGGCCCCACAGATACGCAGTATTTT.

This chain connects TRBV21-1 to TRBJ1-2. TRBV21-1 is a pseudogene. The CDR3 is made up of 15 amino acids. The CDR3 nucleotides read TGTGCCAGCGTGCCGGGGGGACGGACTAACTATGGCTACACCTTC. Protein: CASVPGGRTNYGYTF.

The rearrangement links TRBV5-1 to TRBJ1-3; the D gene is possibly TRBD1 (5 bases). The germline gives CDR1 SGHRS, CDR2 YFSETQ. V lost 6 bases to trimming and J lost 2 bases, with 12 bases between them. This CDR3 is built from 14 residues. This CDR3 is CASTWGDPGNTIYF. The CDR3 coding sequence is TGCGCCAGCACCTGGGGGGATCCTGGAAACACCATATATTTT. Filled out from reference TRBV5-1 and TRBJ1-3, the complete variable domain reads KAGVTQTPRYLIKTRGQQVTLSCSPISGHRSVSWYQQTPGQGLQFLFEYFSETQRNKGNFPGRFSGRQFSNSRSEMNVSTLELGDSALYLCASTWGDPGNTIYFGEGSWLTVV.

This clone was picked up a small number of times. The CDR3 spells CASSADRMNTEAFF. The CDR3, as DNA: TGCGCCAGCAGCGCGGACAGGATGAACACTGAAGCTTTCTTT. The chain is built from TRBV5-1 and TRBJ1-1; 7 nucleotides align to TRBD1. Germline values: CDR1 SGHRS, CDR2 YFSETQ. Trimming removed 4 bases from V and 0 bases from J; junction bases left unmatched: 3. The length of the CDR3 is 14 residues.

This sequence joins TRBV4-3 and TRBJ2-7, with D possibly being TRBD2 (6 bases). CDR1 is LGHNA and CDR2 is YSLEER in the germline V gene. V was clipped by 4 bases and J by 7 bases, with 14 bases between them. The CDR3 is 13 residues long. In nucleotides, the CDR3 is TGCGCCAGCAGCCCCGCCAGGAGGGCGGAGCAGTACTTC. Translation: CASSPARRAEQYF.

The chain employs TRBV5-1 and TRBJ2-6; TRBD1 is a possible D gene (5 bases). The CDR3 extends over 15 amino acids. Germline V gene data show CDR1 as SGHRS and CDR2 as YFSETQ. V lost 7 bases to trimming and J lost 1 base, with 12 bases between them. The CDR3 bases are TGCGCCAGCGGTACCCCAGGGTCTGGGGCCAACGTCCTGACTTTC. Translation gives CASGTPGSGANVLTF.

This chain connects TRBV2 to TRBJ2-1, with TRBD1 as a possible D gene (6 bases). Germline CDR1 is SNHLY and CDR2 is FYNNEI. This CDR3 has 12 residues. The ends were cut back, 8 bases at V and 2 bases at J, with 7 bases in the middle. This chain's CDR3 is CASGTPYNEQFF. The CDR3 DNA is TGTGCCAGCGGGACACCCTACAATGAGCAGTTCTTC.

Here the CDR3 reads CASSATPDTQYF. As DNA, the CDR3 is TGTGCCAGCAGTGCAACTCCCGATACGCAGTATTTT. The chain joins TRBV6-1 to TRBJ2-3; D ambiguous. Germline V lookup: CDR1 MNHNS, CDR2 SASEGT. The length of the CDR3 is 12 residues. V lost 4 bases and J 6 bases, leaving 8 bases between the germline ends.

The CDR3 region has the DNA TGTGCCAGCAGCTCGAGAGGGACAGATACGCAGTATTTT. This codes for CASSSRGTDTQYF. This rearrangement joins TRBV11-3 to TRBJ2-3; a weak D match, TRBD2 (5 bases). There are 13 residues in the CDR3. Between the trimmed V and J ends, which lost 4 bases and 3 bases, there was a span of 8 bases. The V gene's germline CDR1 is SGHNT and CDR2 YENEEA.

There are a few counts of this clone. J is TRBJ1-1 and V is TRBV6-1; a weak D match, TRBD1 (6 bases). Germline lookup yields CDR1 MNHNS and CDR2 SASEGT. The V end was cut by 0 bases, the J end by 5 bases, with 10 bases between. The CDR3 loop spans 14 amino acids. The CDR3 sequence is CASSEAGGETEAFF. CDR3 DNA: TGTGCCAGCAGTGAAGCAGGGGGAGAAACTGAAGCTTTCTTT.

This clone has just one count. The chain is built from TRBV15 and TRBJ2-3; 8 bases fit TRBD1. The CDR3 is 18 amino acids. V was clipped by 3 bases and J by 3 bases; unmatched bases: 14. The germline V gene encodes CDR1 LNHNV and CDR2 YYDKDF (reference sequence). The DNA for the CDR3 is TGTGCCACCAGCAGTCCAAGGACAGGGACAGATAGGACAGATACGCAGTATTTT. This translates into CATSSPRTGTDRTDTQYF.

V usage is TRBV19 and J usage is TRBJ2-7; a possible D gene is TRBD1 (7 bases). This CDR3 is built from 17 residues. Looked up from germline, CDR1 is LNHDA and CDR2 is SQIVND (reference sequence). Trimming removed 3 bases from V and 0 bases from J, with 18 bases in between. CDR3 DNA: TGTGCCAGTAGTATCTCAGGTGGAGGGGACAGCTCCTACGAGCAGTACTTC. Translating it yields CASSISGGGDSSYEQYF.

The chain combines TRBV7-3 with TRBJ2-3, with D possibly matching TRBD2 (6 bases). Per germline, CDR1 SGHTA and CDR2 FQGTGA. Trimming took 4 bases from V and 2 from J, leaving 19 bases between them. The CDR3 totals 17 residues. The CDR3 loop reads CASSSNPSSDYTDTQYF. CDR3 sequence (DNA): TGTGCCAGCAGCTCAAATCCGTCTAGCGACTACACAGATACGCAGTATTTT. Complete variable domain (other parts from reference TRBV7-3 and TRBJ2-3): GAGVSQTPSNKVTEKGKYVELRCDPISGHTALYWYRQSLGQGPEFLIYFQGTGAADDSGLPNDRFFAVRPEGSVSTLKIQRTERGDSAVYLCASSSNPSSDYTDTQYFGPGTRLTVL.